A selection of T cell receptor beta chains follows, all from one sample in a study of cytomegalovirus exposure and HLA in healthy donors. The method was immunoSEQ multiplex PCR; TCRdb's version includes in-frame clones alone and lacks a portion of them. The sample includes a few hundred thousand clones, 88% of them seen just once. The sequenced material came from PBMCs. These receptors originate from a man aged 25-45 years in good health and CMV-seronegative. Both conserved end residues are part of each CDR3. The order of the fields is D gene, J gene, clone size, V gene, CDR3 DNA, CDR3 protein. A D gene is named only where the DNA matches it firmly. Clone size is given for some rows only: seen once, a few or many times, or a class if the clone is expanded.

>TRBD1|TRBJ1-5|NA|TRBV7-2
TGTGCCAGCAGCTCCCCGAGGCCCGCAGGGGGACCTAATCAGCCCCAGCATTTT
CASSSPRPAGGPNQPQHF
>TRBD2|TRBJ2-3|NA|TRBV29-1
TGCAGCGTGGGTCCCCGGGGGAGCGGGGGGGCAGCAGATACGCAGTATTTT
CSVGPRGSGGAADTQYF
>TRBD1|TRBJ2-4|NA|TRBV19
TGTGCCAGTAGTAGTCCCGGGACAGAGGACATTCAGTACTTC
CASSSPGTEDIQYF
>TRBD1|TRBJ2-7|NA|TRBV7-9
TGTGCCAGCAGCTTGGCCCGGGACAGCGTCAGCTCCTACGAGCAGTACTTC
CASSLARDSVSSYEQYF
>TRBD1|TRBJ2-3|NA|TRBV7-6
TGTGCCAGCAGCCTGGGGACAGGGGGCTGGAGCACAGATACGCAGTATTTT
CASSLGTGGWSTDTQYF
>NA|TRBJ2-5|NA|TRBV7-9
TGTGCCAGCGAAGCCCCACAGGGATCCAAGACCCAGTACTTC
CASEAPQGSKTQYF
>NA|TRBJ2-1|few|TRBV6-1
TGTGCCAGCAGTGAAGCTTTGGTAAAACCTTCGGTCTTC
CASSEALVKPSVF
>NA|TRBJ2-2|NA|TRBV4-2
TGTGCCAGCAGCCAAGACAGGGGGAGGACCGGGGAGCTGTTTTTT
CASSQDRGRTGELFF
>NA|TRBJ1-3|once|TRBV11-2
TGTGCCAGCAGCTTAGCCACAGGGTTCGGAAACACCATATATTTT
CASSLATGFGNTIYF
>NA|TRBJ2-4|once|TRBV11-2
TGTGCCAGCAGCTTAGGGAGCGCCAAAAACATTCAGTACTTC
CASSLGSAKNIQYF
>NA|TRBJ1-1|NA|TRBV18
TGTGCCAGCTCACCTGGTCAGGGGCACACTGAAGCTTTCTTT
CASSPGQGHTEAFF
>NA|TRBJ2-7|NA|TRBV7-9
TGTGCCAGCAGCGTCCCGGGACATAACTACGAGCAGTACTTC
CASSVPGHNYEQYF
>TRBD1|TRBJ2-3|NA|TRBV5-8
TGTGCCAGCAGCTTTCGGGGACAGGGATCCACAGATACGCAGTATTTT
CASSFRGQGSTDTQYF
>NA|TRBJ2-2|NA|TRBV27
TGTGCCACCCTCGGGACTGGCCGGCTCACCGGGGAGCTGTTTTTT
CATLGTGRLTGELFF
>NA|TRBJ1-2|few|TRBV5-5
TGTGCCAGCAGTCATACCTCCGGAGGAACCTATGGCTACACCTTC
CASSHTSGGTYGYTF
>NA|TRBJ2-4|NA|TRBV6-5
TGTGCCAGCAGTACCGGGACACAAGCCAAAAACATTCAGTACTTC
CASSTGTQAKNIQYF
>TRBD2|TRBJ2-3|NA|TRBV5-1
TGCGCCAGCAGCCCTCCGGGGGGGGGCCGCGCAGATACGCAGTATTTT
CASSPPGGGRADTQYF
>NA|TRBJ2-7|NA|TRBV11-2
TGTGCCAGTAGGGACATTACCTACGAGCAGTACTTC
CASRDITYEQYF
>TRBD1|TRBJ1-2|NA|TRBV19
TGTGCTACCGGATACAGGGGGGTTGACTATGGCTACACCTTC
CATGYRGVDYGYTF
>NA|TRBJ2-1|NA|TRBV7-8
TGTGCCAGCAGCGTGGAAGTCGCGGGAACCTACAATGAGCAGTTCTTC
CASSVEVAGTYNEQFF
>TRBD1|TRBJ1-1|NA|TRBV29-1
TGCAGCGTTGATAGGACAGGGGACACTGAAGCTTTCTTT
CSVDRTGDTEAFF
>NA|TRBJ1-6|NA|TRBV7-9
TGTGCCAGCAGCTTAGTAGGGGTTTCACCCCTCCACTTT
CASSLVGVSPLHF
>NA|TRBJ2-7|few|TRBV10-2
TGCGCCAGCAGCCAGTCCTACGAGCAGTACTTC
CASSQSYEQYF
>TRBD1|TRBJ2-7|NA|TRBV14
TGTGCCAGCAGCCAAGAAGGGACAGAGACTTACGAGCAGTACTTC
CASSQEGTETYEQYF
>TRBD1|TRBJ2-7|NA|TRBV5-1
TGCGCCAGCAGCCAACTGATGGGGACAGGGGCTTACGAGCAGTACTTC
CASSQLMGTGAYEQYF
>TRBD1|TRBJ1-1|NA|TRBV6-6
TGTGCCAGCAGTAATCGACAGGGAAGGGCTTTCTTT
CASSNRQGRAFF
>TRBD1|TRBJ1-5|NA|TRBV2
TGTGCCAGCAGGGTCGGACAGGTGAATCAGCCCCAGCATTTT
CASRVGQVNQPQHF
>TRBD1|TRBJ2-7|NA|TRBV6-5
TGTGCCAGCACCCACTACAGGGGGCTGGACTACGAGCAGTACTTC
CASTHYRGLDYEQYF
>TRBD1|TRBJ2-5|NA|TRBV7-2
TGTGCCAGCAGCTTAGGGACAGGGCCCTCCCAAGAGACCCAGTACTTC
CASSLGTGPSQETQYF
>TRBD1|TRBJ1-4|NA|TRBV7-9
TGTGCCAGCAGTCCAAAAACAGGGGAAGAGGAAAAACTGTTTTTT
CASSPKTGEEEKLFF
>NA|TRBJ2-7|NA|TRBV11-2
TGTGCCAGCAGCCCGGGTGACGGGGAGCAGTACTTC
CASSPGDGEQYF
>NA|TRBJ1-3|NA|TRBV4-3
TGCGCCAGCAGCCAAGAGAGAGGAACTGGAAACACCATATATTTT
CASSQERGTGNTIYF
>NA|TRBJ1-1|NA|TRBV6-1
TGTGCCAGCAGAACCTTTGAGAGGGAGGACACTGAAGCTTTCTTT
CASRTFEREDTEAFF
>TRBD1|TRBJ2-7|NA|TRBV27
TGTGCCAGCAGTCCGACAGGGGGCGTCGACGAGCAGTACTTC
CASSPTGGVDEQYF
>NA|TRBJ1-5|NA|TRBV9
TGTGCCAGCAGCGTAGGACAGGAGAATCAGCCCCAGCATTTT
CASSVGQENQPQHF
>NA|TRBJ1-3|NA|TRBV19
TGTGCCAGTAGTATCGACAGCGCCGGCTCTGGAAACACCATATATTTT
CASSIDSAGSGNTIYF
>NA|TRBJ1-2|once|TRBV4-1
TGCGCCAGCAGCCGGGAGGGACTGCTGAACTATGGCTACACCTTC
CASSREGLLNYGYTF
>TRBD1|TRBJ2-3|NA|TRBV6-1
TGTGCCACTTATACAGGGGCGTATAGCACAGATACGCAGTATTTT
CATYTGAYSTDTQYF
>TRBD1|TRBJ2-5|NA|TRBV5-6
TGTGCCAGCAGCTTGGGGGGCAGGGGGCCAGAGACCCAGTACTTC
CASSLGGRGPETQYF
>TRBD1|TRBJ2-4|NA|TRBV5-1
TGCGCCAGCAGCTCGACAGGGGGCACTCACTCGGGGGCCAAAAACATTCAGTACTTC
CASSSTGGTHSGAKNIQYF
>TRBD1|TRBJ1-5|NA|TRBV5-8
TGTGCCAGCAGGGGCGGACAGGGTAGTAATCAGCCCCAGCATTTT
CASRGGQGSNQPQHF
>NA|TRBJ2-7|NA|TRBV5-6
TGTGCCAGCAGCTTGGTTCAGTTAACCTACGAGCAGTACTTC
CASSLVQLTYEQYF
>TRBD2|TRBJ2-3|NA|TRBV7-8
TGTGCCAGCAGCTTGGTAGCGGGGGGGTTCACAGATACGCAGTATTTT
CASSLVAGGFTDTQYF
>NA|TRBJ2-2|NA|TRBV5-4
TGTGCCAGCAGCTTTAACCCGGTTAACACCGGGGAGCTGTTTTTT
CASSFNPVNTGELFF
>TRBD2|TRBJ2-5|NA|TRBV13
TGTGCCAGCAGCTTAGCTGGAGCGGGGGGGATCCAAGAGACCCAGTACTTC
CASSLAGAGGIQETQYF
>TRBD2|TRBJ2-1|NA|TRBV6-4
TGTGCCAGCAGTGTCGCGGGGGGCCACAATGAGCAGTTCTTC
CASSVAGGHNEQFF